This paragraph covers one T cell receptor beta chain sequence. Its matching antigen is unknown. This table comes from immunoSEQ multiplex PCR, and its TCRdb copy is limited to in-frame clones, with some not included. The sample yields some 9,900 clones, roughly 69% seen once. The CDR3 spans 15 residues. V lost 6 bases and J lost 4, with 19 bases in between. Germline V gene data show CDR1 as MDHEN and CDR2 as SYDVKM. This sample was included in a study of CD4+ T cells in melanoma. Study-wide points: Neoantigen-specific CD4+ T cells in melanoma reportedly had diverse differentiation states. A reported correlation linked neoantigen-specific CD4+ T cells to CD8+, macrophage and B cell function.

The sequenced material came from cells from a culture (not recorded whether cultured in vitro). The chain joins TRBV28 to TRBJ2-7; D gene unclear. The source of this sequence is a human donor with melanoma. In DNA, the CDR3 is TGTGCCAGCAGACCCAACCAACTTTCCCGATACGAGCAGTACTTC. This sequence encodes CASRPNQLSRYEQYF.